Described below is a single T cell receptor beta chain sequence and its context. Antigen unknown. This entry belongs to a study of T cell responses to AZD1222 COVID-19 vaccine. The CDR3 has 15 residues. Germline CDR1 is MNHEY and CDR2 is SMNVEV (reference sequence). V lost 6 bases to trimming and J lost 3 bases; unmatched junction nucleotides: 5. Study-level findings and limits: White British donors predominated, females outnumbered males, and clonal diversity was possibly underestimated. Close to half of spike-specific TCRs reportedly recognize unmutated variant regions. Repertoire sampling happened only post peak T cell response. The study identified only five or six AZD1222 recipients as seropositive at baseline.

The assay was immunoSEQ multiplex PCR, and TCRdb's table has in-frame clones only and misses some. The table includes about 150,000 clones, 93% detected once. This chain connects TRBV27 to TRBJ2-1; TRBD2 matches at 10 bases. Source: peripheral blood, taken on day 0 of AZD1222 vaccination. The source of this sequence is an adult in good health. The CDR3 bases are TGTGCCAGCAGGATAGCGGGAGGTGTCTACAATGAGCAGTTCTTC. Protein sequence: CASRIAGGVYNEQFF.